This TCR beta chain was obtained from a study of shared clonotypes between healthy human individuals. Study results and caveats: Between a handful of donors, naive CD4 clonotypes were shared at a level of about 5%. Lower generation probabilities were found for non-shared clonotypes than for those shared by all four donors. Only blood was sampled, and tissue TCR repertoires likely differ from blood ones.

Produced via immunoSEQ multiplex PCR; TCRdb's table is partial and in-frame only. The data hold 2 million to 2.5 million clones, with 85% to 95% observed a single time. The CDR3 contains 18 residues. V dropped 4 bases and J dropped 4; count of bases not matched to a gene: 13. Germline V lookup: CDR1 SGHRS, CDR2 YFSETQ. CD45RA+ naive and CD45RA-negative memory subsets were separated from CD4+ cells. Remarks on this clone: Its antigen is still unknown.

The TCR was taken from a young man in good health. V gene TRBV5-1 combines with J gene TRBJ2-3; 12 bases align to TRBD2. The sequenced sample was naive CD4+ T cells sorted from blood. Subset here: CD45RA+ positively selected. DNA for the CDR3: TGCGCCAGCAGCCCCCTACCTCTAGCGGGGGGGCCGTCAGATACGCAGTATTTT. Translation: CASSPLPLAGGPSDTQYF.